Sequencing of this TCR beta chain was carried out in a study of shared clonotypes between healthy human individuals. For the study at large: In total, the donors were a couple of women and a few men aged 18 to 49.

V trimming: 4 bases; J trimming: 4 bases; junction bases outside the gene matches: 4. The CDR3 contains 13 residues. CDR1 and CDR2 from the germline V gene are MDHEN and SYDVKM. Positively selected for CCR7, the CD45RO-negative cells used as naive CD8 cells excluded terminally differentiated effector memory CD45RA+ cells. The study ran the assay at deep level. Measured with immunoSEQ multiplex PCR; TCRdb has only the in-frame clones, and not every one. The profile shows about 590,000 clones, around 95% of them singletons. The sequence derives from a woman in her twenties or thirties in good health. Input material: naive CD8+ T cells sorted from blood. The rearrangement uses TRBV28 and TRBJ2-7, with 7 positions matching TRBD2. Here the CDR3 DNA reads TGTGCCAGCAGTTATGGGGGGGAATACGAGCAGTACTTC. It translates to CASSYGGEYEQYF. The complete variable domain, with remaining parts taken from reference TRBV28 and TRBJ2-7, reads DVKVTQSSRYLVKRTGEKVFLECVQDMDHENMFWYRQDPGLGLRLIYFSYDVKMKEKGDIPEGYSVSREKKERFSLILESASTNQTSMYLCASSYGGEYEQYFGPGTRLTVT.